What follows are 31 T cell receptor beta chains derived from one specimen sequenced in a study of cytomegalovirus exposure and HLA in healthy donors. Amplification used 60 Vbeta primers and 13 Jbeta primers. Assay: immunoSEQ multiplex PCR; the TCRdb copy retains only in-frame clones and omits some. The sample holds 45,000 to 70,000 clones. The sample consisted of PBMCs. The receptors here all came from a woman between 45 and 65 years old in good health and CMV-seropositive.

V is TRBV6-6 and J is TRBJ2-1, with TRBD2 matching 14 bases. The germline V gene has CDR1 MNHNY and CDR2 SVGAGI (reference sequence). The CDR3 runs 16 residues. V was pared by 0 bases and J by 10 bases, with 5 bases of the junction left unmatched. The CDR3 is CASSYSIGLAGGEQFF. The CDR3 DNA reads TGTGCCAGCAGTTACTCGATCGGACTAGCGGGAGGAGAGCAGTTCTTC.

The DNA for the CDR3 is TGTGCCAGCACCCCCACCTCAGCGAGCTCCTACGAGCAGTACTTC. Translated: CASTPTSASSYEQYF. The chain couples TRBV6-6 to TRBJ2-7; unclear D gene. Germline values: CDR1 MNHNY, CDR2 SVGAGI (reference sequence). The ends were cut back, 7 bases at V and 0 bases at J, with 16 bases in the middle. The CDR3 has 15 amino acids.

CDR3 bases: TGTGCCAGCAGCCCCTTTGGAGCCCGATATAATTCACCCCTCCACTTT. Translation: CASSPFGARYNSPLHF. V usage is TRBV5-6 and J usage is TRBJ1-6; D uncertain. Germline lookup yields CDR1 SGHDT and CDR2 YYEEEE. V was pared by 4 bases and J by 4 bases, with 15 bases between. The CDR3 contains 16 residues.

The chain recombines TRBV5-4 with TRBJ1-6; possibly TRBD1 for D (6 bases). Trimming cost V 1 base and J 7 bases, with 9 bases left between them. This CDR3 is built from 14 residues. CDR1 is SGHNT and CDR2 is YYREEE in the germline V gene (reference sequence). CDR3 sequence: CASSLRQANSPLHF. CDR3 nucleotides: TGTGCCAGCAGCTTGCGACAGGCCAATTCACCCCTCCACTTT.

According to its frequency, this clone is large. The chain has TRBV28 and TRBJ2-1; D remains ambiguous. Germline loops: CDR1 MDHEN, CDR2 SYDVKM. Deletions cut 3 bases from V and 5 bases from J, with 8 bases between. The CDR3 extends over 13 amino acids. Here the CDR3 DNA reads TGTGCCAGCAGTTTGAGTCCGGACAATGAGCAGTTCTTC. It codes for CASSLSPDNEQFF. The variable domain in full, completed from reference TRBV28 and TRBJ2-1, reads DVKVTQSSRYLVKRTGEKVFLECVQDMDHENMFWYRQDPGLGLRLIYFSYDVKMKEKGDIPEGYSVSREKKERFSLILESASTNQTSMYLCASSLSPDNEQFFGPGTRLTVL.

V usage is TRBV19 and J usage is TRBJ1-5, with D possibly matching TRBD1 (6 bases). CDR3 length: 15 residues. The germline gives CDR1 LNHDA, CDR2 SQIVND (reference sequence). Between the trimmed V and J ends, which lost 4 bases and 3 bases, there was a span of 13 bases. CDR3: CASSTSPGVNQPQHF. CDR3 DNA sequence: TGTGCCAGTAGTACCTCCCCAGGGGTCAATCAGCCCCAGCATTTT.

The DNA of the CDR3 is TGCAGTGCTAGGCCCGGTACCGAGCAGTACTTC. As protein: CSARPGTEQYF. The chain uses TRBV20-1 and TRBJ2-7; D is unresolved. Trimming cost V 3 bases and J 6 bases, with 9 bases left between them. The CDR3 covers 11 residues. CDR1 is DFQATT, CDR2 SNEGSKA, per germline (reference sequence).

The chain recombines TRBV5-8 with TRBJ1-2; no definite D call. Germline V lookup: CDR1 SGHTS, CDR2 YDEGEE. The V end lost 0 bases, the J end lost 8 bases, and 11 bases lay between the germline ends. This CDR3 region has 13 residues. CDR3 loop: CASSLGVKKGYTF. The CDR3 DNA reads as TGTGCCAGCAGCTTGGGCGTAAAGAAAGGCTACACCTTC.

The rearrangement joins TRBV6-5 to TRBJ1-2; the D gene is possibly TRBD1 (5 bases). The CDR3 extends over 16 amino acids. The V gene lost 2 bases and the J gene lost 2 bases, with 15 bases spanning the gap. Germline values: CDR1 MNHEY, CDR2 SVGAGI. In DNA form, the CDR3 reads TGTGCCAGCAGTTACGGGCAGGGAAGGAACAACTATGGCTACACCTTC. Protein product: CASSYGQGRNNYGYTF.

The CDR3 loop is CASSLGMQGGETQYF. CDR3 sequence (DNA): TGCGCCAGCAGCTTGGGAATGCAGGGGGGCGAGACCCAGTACTTC. The V and J genes are TRBV5-1 and TRBJ2-5; D is perhaps TRBD1 (7 bases). Trimming shortened V by 0 bases and J by 5 bases, and 14 bases separated the two germline ends. This CDR3 spans 15 amino acids. Germline V CDR1 and CDR2: SGHRS, YFSETQ.

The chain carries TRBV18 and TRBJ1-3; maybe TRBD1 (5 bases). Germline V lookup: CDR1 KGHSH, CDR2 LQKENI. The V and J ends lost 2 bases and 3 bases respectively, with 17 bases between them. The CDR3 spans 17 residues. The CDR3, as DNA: TGTGCCAGCTCACCATACCCCCCCCGGGGGAATGGAAACACCATATATTTT. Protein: CASSPYPPRGNGNTIYF.

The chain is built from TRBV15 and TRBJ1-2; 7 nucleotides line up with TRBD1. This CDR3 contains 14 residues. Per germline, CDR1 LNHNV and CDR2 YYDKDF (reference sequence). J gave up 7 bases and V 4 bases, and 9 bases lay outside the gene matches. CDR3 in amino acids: CATSTRTTGAGYTF. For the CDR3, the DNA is TGTGCCACCAGCACCAGGACCACAGGGGCTGGCTACACCTTC.

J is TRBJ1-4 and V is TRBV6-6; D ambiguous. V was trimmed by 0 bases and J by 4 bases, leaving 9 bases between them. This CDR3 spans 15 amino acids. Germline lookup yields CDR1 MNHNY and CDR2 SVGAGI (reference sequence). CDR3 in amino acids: CASSYSSTGNEKLFF. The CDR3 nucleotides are TGTGCCAGCAGTTACTCGTCGACTGGTAATGAAAAACTGTTTTTT.

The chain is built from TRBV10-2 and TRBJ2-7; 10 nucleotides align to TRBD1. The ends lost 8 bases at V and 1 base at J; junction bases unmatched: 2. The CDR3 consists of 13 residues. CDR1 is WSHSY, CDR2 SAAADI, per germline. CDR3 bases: TGCGCCAGCCGGACAGGGGGATCCTACGAGCAGTACTTC. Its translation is CASRTGGSYEQYF.

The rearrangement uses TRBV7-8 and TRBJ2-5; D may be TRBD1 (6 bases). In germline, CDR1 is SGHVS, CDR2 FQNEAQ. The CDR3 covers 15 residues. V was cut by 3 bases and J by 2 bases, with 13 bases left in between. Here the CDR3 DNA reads TGTGCCAGCAGCTTTTCGGGCAGGGGACAAGAGACCCAGTACTTC. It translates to CASSFSGRGQETQYF.

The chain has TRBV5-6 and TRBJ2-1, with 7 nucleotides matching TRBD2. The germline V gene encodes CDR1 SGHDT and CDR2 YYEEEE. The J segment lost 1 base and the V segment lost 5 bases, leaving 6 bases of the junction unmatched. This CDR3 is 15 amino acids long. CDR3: CASSFAGVSYNEQFF. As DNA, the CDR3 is TGTGCCAGCAGTTTTGCGGGGGTTTCCTACAATGAGCAGTTCTTC. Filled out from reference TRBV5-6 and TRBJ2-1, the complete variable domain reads DAGVTQSPTHLIKTRGQQVTLRCSPKSGHDTVSWYQQALGQGPQFIFQYYEEEERQRGNFPDRFSGHQFPNYSSELNVNALLLGDSALYLCASSFAGVSYNEQFFGPGTRLTVL.

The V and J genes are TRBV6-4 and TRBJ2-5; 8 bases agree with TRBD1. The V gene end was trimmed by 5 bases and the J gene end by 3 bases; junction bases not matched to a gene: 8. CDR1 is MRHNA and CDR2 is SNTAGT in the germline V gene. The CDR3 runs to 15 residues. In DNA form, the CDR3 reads TGTGCCAGCAGTCGCCACCCGACAGGGGAAGAGACCCAGTACTTC. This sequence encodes CASSRHPTGEETQYF.

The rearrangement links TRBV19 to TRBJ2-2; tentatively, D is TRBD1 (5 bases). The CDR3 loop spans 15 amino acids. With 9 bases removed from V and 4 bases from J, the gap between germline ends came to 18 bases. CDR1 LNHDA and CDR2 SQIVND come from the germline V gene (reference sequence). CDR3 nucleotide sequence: TGTGCCAGCAAGCTTCAGGGTCCGACCACCGGGGAGCTGTTTTTT. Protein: CASKLQGPTTGELFF.

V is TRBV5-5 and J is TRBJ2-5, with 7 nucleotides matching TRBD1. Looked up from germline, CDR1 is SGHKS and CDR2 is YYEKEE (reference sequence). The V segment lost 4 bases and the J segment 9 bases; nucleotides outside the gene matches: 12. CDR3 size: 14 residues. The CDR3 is CASSRAGTVWAQYF. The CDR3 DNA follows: TGTGCCAGCAGCCGTGCTGGGACAGTGTGGGCCCAGTACTTC.

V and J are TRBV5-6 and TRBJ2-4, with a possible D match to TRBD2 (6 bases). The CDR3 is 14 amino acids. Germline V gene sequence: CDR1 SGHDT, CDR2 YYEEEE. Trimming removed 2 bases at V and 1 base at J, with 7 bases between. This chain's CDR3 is CASSLRGAKNIQYF. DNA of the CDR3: TGTGCCAGCAGCTTACGGGGGGCCAAAAACATTCAGTACTTC.

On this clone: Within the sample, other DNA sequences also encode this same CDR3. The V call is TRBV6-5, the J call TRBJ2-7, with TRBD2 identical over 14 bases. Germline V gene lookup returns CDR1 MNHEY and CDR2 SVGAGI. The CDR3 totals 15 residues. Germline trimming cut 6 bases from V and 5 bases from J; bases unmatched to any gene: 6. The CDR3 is CASSQTSGRDHEQYF. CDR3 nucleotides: TGTGCCAGCAGCCAGACTAGCGGGAGGGACCACGAGCAGTACTTC.

CDR3 DNA sequence: TGTGCCAGCAGTGAAAGTCCGACAGCCTACTACGAGCAGTACTTC. The encoded protein is CASSESPTAYYEQYF. The chain has TRBV6-1 and TRBJ2-7, with a possible D match to TRBD1 (5 bases). Per germline, CDR1 MNHNS and CDR2 SASEGT. The CDR3 is made up of 15 amino acids. Trimming took 2 bases from V and 3 from J, leaving 14 bases between them.

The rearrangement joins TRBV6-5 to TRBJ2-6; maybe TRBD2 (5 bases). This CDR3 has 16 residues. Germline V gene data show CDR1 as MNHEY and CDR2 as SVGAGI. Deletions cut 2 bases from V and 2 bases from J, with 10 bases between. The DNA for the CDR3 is TGTGCCAGCAGTTACACGGGGTCGGCTGGGGCCAACGTCCTGACTTTC. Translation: CASSYTGSAGANVLTF.

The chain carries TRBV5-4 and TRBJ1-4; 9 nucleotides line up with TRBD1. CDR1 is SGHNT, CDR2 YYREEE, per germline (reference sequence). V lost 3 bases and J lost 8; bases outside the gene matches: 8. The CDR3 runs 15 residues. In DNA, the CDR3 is TGTGCCAGCAGCTCAAAGACAGGGGGGGAGGAAAAACTGTTTTTT. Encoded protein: CASSSKTGGEEKLFF.

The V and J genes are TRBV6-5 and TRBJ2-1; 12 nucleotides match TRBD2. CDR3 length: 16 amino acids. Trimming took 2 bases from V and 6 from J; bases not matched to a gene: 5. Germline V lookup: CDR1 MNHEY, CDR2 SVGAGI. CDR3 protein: CASSYLTSGRANEQFF. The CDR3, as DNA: TGTGCCAGCAGTTACCTGACTAGCGGGAGAGCCAATGAGCAGTTCTTC.

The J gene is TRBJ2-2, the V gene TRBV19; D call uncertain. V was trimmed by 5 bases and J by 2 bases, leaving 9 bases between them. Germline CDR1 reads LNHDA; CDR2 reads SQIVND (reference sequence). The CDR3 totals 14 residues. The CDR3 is CASSSAGNTGELFF. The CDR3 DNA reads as TGTGCCAGTAGTTCGGCAGGCAACACCGGGGAGCTGTTTTTT.

CDR3: CASTTTQGGNEKLFF. CDR3 DNA sequence: TGTGCCAGCACCACCACACAGGGGGGTAACGAAAAACTGTTTTTT. The chain employs TRBV6-6 and TRBJ1-4; 8 bases are shared with TRBD1. Trimming at V came to 7 bases and at J to 8 bases, leaving 12 bases not matched to a gene. The germline gives CDR1 MNHNY, CDR2 SVGAGI (reference sequence). The CDR3 is made up of 15 amino acids.

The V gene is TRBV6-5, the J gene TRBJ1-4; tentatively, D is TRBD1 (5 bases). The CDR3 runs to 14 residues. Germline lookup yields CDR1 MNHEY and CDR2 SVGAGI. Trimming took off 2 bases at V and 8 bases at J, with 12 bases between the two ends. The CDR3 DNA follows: TGTGCCAGCAGTTACAGGGGCTCGGTGGAAAAACTGTTTTTT. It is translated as CASSYRGSVEKLFF.

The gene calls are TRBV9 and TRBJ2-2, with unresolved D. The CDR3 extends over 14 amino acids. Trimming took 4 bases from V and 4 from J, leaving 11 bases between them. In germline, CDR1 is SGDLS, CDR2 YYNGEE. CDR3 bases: TGTGCCAGCAGCCGTCAACCAGGCACCGGGGAGCTGTTTTTT. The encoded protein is CASSRQPGTGELFF.

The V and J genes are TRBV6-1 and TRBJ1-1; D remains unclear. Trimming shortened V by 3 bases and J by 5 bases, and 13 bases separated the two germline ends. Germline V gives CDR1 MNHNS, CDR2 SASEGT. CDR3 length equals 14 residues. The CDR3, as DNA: TGTGCCAGCAGTGATCCGGCGGGTAGGACTGAAGCTTTCTTT. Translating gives CASSDPAGRTEAFF.

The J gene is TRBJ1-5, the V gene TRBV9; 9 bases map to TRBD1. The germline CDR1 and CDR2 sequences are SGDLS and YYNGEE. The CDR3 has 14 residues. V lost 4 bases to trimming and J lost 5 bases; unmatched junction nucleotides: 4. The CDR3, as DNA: TGTGCCAGCAGCTTGGGACAGGGCTATCAGCCCCAGCATTTT. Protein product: CASSLGQGYQPQHF.